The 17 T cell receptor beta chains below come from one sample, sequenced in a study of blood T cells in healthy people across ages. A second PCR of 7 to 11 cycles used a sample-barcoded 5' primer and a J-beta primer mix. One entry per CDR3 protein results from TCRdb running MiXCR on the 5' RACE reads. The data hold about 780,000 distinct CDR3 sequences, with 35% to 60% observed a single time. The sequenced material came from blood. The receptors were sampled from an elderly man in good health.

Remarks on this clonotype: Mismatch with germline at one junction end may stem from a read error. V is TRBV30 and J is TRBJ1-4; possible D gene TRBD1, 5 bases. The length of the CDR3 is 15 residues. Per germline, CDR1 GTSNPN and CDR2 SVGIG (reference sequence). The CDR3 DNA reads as TGCGCCTGGAGCGACCTAATGGGGCGGAATGAAAAACTGTTTTTT. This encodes CAWSDLMGRNEKLFF.

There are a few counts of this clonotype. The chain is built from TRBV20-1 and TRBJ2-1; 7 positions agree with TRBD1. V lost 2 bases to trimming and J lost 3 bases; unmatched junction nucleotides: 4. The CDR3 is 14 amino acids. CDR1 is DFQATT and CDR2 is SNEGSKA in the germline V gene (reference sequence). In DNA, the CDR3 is TGCAGTGCTAGAATACAGGGGCTCTACAATGAGCAGTTCTTC. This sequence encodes CSARIQGLYNEQFF.

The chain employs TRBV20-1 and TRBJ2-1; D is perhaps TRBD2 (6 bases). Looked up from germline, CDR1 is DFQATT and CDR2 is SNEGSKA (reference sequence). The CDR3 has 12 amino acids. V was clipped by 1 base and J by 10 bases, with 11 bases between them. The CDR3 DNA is TGCAGTGCTAGAGGGTCCCTAGCGGAGCAGTTCTTC. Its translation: CSARGSLAEQFF.

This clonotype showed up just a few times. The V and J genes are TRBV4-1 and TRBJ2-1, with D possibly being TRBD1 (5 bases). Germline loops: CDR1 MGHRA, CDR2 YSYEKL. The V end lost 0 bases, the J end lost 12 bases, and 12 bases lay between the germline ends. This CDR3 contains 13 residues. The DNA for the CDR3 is TGCGCCAGCAGCCAAGATGAGCTGACAGTGCAGTTCTTC. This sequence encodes CASSQDELTVQFF.

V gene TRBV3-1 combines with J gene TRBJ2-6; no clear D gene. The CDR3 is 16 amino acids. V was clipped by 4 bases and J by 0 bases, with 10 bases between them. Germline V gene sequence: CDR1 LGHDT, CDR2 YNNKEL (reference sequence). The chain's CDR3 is CASSLTESSGANVLTF. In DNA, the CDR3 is TGTGCCAGCAGCCTTACAGAAAGCTCTGGGGCCAACGTCCTGACTTTC. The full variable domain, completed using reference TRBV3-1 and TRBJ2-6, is DTAVSQTPKYLVTQMGNDKSIKCEQNLGHDTMYWYKQDSKKFLKIMFSYNNKELIINETVPNRFSPKSPDKAHLNLHINSLELGDSAVYFCASSLTESSGANVLTFGAGSRLTVL.

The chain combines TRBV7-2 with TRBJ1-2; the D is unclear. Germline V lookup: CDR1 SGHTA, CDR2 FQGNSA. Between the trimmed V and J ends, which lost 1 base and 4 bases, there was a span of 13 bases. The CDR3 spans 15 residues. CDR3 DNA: TGTGCCAGCAGCTTAGGTTCGAAAGGGCTCTATGGCTACACCTTC. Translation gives CASSLGSKGLYGYTF.

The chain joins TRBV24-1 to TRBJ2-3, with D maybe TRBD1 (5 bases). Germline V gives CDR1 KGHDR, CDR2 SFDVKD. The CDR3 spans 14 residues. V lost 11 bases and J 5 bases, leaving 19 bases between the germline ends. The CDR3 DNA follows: TGTGCCAGTGGCAGGGAAGGGTCTCGAGATACGCAGTATTTT. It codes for CASGREGSRDTQYF.

The CDR3 sequence: CASSEQIAKNIQYF. The DNA of the CDR3 is TGTGCCAGTAGTGAACAGATAGCCAAAAACATTCAGTACTTC. The chain recombines TRBV19 with TRBJ2-4, with D unclear. Germline CDR1 LNHDA, CDR2 SQIVND (reference sequence). The CDR3 spans 14 residues. The ends were cut back, 5 bases at V and 0 bases at J, with 8 bases in the middle.

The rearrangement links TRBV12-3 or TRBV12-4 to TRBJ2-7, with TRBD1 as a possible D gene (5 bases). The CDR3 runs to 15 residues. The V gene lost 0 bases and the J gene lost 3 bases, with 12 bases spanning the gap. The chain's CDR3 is CASSLAVQGGYEQYF. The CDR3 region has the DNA TGTGCCAGCAGTTTAGCGGTCCAGGGCGGCTACGAGCAGTACTTC.

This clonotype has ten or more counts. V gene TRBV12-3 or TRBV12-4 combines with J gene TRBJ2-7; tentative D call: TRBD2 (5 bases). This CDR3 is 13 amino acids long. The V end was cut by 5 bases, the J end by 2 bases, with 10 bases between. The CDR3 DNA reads TGTGCCAGCAGTCACGGCGGGCCCTACGAGCAGTACTTC. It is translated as CASSHGGPYEQYF.

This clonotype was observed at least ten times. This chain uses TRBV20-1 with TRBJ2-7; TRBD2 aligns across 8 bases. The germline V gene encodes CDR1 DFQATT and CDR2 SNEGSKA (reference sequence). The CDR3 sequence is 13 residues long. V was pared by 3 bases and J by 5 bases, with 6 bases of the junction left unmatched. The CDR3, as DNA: TGCAGTGCTAGGGGGCGGGAGGACCACGAGCAGTACTTC. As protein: CSARGREDHEQYF.

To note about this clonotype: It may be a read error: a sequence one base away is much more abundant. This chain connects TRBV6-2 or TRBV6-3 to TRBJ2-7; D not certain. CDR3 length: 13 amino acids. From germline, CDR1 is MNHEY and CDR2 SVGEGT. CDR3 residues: CASSDSRMDEQYF. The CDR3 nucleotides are TGTGCCAGCAGTGACTCGCGGATGGACGAGCAGTACTTC.

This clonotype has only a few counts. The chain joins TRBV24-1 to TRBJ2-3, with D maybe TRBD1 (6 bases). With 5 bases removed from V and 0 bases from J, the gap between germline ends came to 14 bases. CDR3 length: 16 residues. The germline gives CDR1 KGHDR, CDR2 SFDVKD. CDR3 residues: CATSAQGTTSTDTQYF. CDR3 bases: TGTGCCACCAGTGCCCAAGGGACAACTAGCACAGATACGCAGTATTTT.

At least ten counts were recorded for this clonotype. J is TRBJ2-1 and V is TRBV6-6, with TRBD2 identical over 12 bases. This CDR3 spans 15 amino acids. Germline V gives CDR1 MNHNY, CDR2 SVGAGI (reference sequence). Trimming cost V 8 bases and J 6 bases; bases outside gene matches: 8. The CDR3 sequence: CASGRLAGVANEQFF. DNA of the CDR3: TGTGCCAGCGGAAGACTAGCGGGAGTTGCCAATGAGCAGTTCTTC.

As DNA, the CDR3 is TGTGCCATCAGTCTAAACCAGGACTACGAGCAGTACTTC. It is translated as CAISLNQDYEQYF. The chain couples TRBV10-3 to TRBJ2-7; D unresolved. Per the germline V gene, CDR1 is ENHRY and CDR2 is SYGVKD. V gave up 5 bases and J gave up 3 bases, with 11 bases separating them. This CDR3 is built from 13 residues.

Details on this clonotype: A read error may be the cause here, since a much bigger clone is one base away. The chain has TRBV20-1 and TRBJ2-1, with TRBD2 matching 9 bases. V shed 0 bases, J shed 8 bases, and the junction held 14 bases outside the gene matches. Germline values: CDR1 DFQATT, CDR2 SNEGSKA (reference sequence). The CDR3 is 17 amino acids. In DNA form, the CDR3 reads TGCAGTGCTAGAGATCCCGGGACTAGCAGGAGGGGCGATGAGCAGTTCTTC. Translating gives CSARDPGTSRRGDEQFF.

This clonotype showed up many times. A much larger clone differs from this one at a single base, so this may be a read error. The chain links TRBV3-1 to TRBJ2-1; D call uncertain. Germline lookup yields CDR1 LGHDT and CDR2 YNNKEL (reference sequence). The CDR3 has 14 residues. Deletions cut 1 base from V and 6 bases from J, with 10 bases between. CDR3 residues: CASSQGEGFNEQFF. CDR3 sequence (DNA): TGTGCCAGCAGCCAAGGAGAAGGTTTCAATGAGCAGTTCTTC.